This T cell receptor beta chain originates from a study of blood T cell repertoires in COVID-19. Study-level information: Samples of COVID-19 (acute and convalescent) were obtained from the United States, Italy and Spain. Sample material is recorded as cDNA or gDNA derived from T cells, B-cell-depleted T cells, or PBMCs.

Under the authors' procedure: Reference gene primer amplification yielded estimated nucleated cell counts. Data came from immunoSEQ multiplex PCR; TCRdb stores just in-frame clones and leaves some out. V, J and clone size are taken as reported in that table, and D and trimming were inferred from the DNA itself. This table has 150,000 to 200,000 clones, around 90% appearing once. The V gene's germline CDR1 is SGHDT and CDR2 YYEEEE. The germline V and J ends were trimmed by 0 bases and 5 bases, with 8 bases remaining between them. The CDR3 covers 14 residues. This chain uses TRBV5-6 with TRBJ1-4; D gene ambiguous. The receptor's source is a woman aged 45-65 years with acute or convalescent COVID-19. Specimen: peripheral blood. CDR3 nucleotide sequence: TGTGCCAGCAGCTTGGCCAGGATCAATGAAAAACTGTTTTTT. It translates to CASSLARINEKLFF.